This T cell receptor (beta chain) was captured by sequencing in a study of T cell responses to AZD1222 COVID-19 vaccine. Produced via immunoSEQ multiplex PCR; TCRdb's table is partial and in-frame only. The table has more than 70,000 clones, approximately 90% seen once. The V segment lost 6 bases and the J segment 6 bases; nucleotides outside the gene matches: 2. The CDR3 runs 14 residues. The V gene's germline CDR1 is KGHSH and CDR2 LQKENI. This chain connects TRBV18 to TRBJ2-3; 14 nucleotides match TRBD2. The sequence was obtained from an adult who received the AZD1222 COVID-19 vaccine. The starting material was peripheral blood, obtained 28 days after the second AZD1222 dose. CDR3: CASSRLAGGDTQYF. The CDR3 DNA is TGTGCCAGCTCCCGACTAGCGGGGGGGGATACGCAGTATTTT.